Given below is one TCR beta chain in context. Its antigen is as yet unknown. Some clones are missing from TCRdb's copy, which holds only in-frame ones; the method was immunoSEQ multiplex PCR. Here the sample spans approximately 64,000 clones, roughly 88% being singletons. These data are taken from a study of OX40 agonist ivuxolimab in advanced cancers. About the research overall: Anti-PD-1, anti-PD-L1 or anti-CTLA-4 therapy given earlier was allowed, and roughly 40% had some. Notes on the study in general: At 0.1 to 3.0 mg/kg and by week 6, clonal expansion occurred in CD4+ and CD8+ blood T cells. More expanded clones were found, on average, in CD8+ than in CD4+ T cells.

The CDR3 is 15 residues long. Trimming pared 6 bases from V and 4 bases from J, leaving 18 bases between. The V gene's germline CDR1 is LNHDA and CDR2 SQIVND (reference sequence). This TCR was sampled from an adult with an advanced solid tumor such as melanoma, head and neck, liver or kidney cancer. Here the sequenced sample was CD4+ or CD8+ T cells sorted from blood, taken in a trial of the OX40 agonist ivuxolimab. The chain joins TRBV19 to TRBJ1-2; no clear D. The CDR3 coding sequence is TGTGCCAGTAGCGTCCCGGGCCCACCCGCCTATGGCTACACCTTC. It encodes CASSVPGPPAYGYTF.